Listed here are 9 T cell receptor delta chains from one sample, sequenced in a study of Vδ1+ human thymocytes. Findings and caveats of the study: Highly polyclonal TRG and TRD repertoires with Gaussian CDR3 length distributions appeared in thymus.

The template was reverse-transcribed extracted RNA. The CDR3 regions were amplified by multiplex PCR from V-gene primers to a constant-region primer. TCRdb re-analyzed the multiplex PCR reads via CATT. The sample lists about 58,000 delta-chain clones; over 12% were seen once. Antigens of these TCRs are unknown. The sample consisted of Vdelta1+ gamma-delta thymocytes from the thymus. Subset indicated: FACS-sorted CD3+ TCRalphabeta- TCRVdelta1+ TCRVdelta2- thymocytes. All receptors derive from a girl under two years old who had congenital heart surgery.

The V gene is TRDV1, the J gene TRDJ1; tentative D call: TRDD2 (6 bases). V was shortened by 4 bases and J by 7 bases, with 31 bases between the two germline ends. Germline CDR1 is TSWWSYY and CDR2 is QGS. The CDR3 contains 19 residues. The CDR3 here is CALGGLLPTDLGKESKLIF. In nucleotides, the CDR3 is TGTGCTCTTGGGGGTCTCCTACCTACCGACTTGGGGAAAGAGAGTAAACTCATCTTT.

As concerns this clone: The junction departs from germline at one end; a sequencing error may be responsible. The chain uses TRDV1 and TRDJ1, with TRDD3 identical over 13 bases. This CDR3 contains 21 residues. Germline V gives CDR1 TSWWSYY, CDR2 QGS. The CDR3 DNA follows: TGCGCTCTTGCGAACGTCCCTCCCATTGTACTGGGGGATACGGGGACCGATAAACTCATCTTT. Amino acid sequence: CALANVPPIVLGDTGTDKLIF.

The J gene is TRDJ1, the V gene TRDV1; D is perhaps TRDD2 (6 bases). Trimming cost V 2 bases and J 0 bases, with 25 bases left between them. The germline V gene encodes CDR1 TSWWSYY and CDR2 QGS. The CDR3 totals 20 residues. Here the CDR3 DNA reads TGTGCTCTTGGGGAAGGGTCCCCTCCTACTCGTGGGGAACACACCGATAAACTCATCTTT. This gives the protein CALGEGSPPTRGEHTDKLIF.

This clone is categorized as medium-sized. The chain joins TRDV2 to TRDJ2, with D perhaps TRDD3 (5 bases). The germline gives CDR1 GEAIGNYY, CDR2 EKD. The CDR3 contains 17 residues. Between the trimmed V and J ends, which lost 3 bases and 0 bases, there was a span of 16 bases. The DNA for the CDR3 is TGTGCCTGTGACCCCCAGGGGGGTTCCGCTTTGACAGCACAACTCTTCTTT. Its translation: CACDPQGGSALTAQLFF.

This clone has a handful of counts. The chain links TRDV1 to TRDJ1, with 8 bases aligning to TRDD3. CDR1 is TSWWSYY, CDR2 QGS, per germline. This CDR3 has 16 residues. The V and J ends lost 7 bases and 0 bases, in that order; junction bases with no gene match: 10. The CDR3 DNA reads TGTGCTCTTGCCGCGGACTGGGGGTCCCACACCGATAAACTCATCTTT. Protein product: CALAADWGSHTDKLIF.

The V call is TRDV1, the J call TRDJ1; D is undetermined. Trimming took off 4 bases at V and 1 base at J, with 7 bases between the two ends. The CDR3 is made up of 13 amino acids. Germline CDR1 and CDR2: TSWWSYY and QGS. The DNA for the CDR3 is TGTGCTCTTGGGGCCCGCTTCACCGATAAACTCATCTTT. It translates to CALGARFTDKLIF.

This chain links TRDV1 with TRDJ1; 11 bases fit TRDD3. Trimming took 2 bases from V and 1 from J; bases not matched to a gene: 6. The CDR3 covers 17 residues. Germline V gene data show CDR1 as TSWWSYY and CDR2 as QGS. The CDR3 DNA is TGTGCTCTTGGGGAAAACTACTGGGGGATAGGCACCGATAAACTCATCTTT. Encoded protein: CALGENYWGIGTDKLIF.

This clone occurred a few times. Other nucleotide sequences in the sample specify the same CDR3. V and J are TRDV1 and TRDJ1, with 10 bases identical to TRDD3. CDR1 and CDR2 from the germline V gene are TSWWSYY and QGS. The trim removed 0 bases at V and 0 bases at J, leaving 4 bases unmatched. The CDR3 covers 17 residues. CDR3 DNA sequence: TGTGCTCTTGGGGAACTTAGGGGGGATACGTACACCGATAAACTCATCTTT. Residues: CALGELRGDTYTDKLIF.

The chain links TRDV1 to TRDJ1; possibly TRDD2 for D (6 bases). The CDR3 has 15 residues. V lost 4 bases, J lost 3 bases, and 15 bases lay in between. Germline V gene sequence: CDR1 TSWWSYY, CDR2 QGS. This CDR3 is CALGVPPSGADKLIF. For the CDR3, the DNA is TGTGCTCTTGGGGTCCCGCCTTCCGGCGCCGATAAACTCATCTTT.